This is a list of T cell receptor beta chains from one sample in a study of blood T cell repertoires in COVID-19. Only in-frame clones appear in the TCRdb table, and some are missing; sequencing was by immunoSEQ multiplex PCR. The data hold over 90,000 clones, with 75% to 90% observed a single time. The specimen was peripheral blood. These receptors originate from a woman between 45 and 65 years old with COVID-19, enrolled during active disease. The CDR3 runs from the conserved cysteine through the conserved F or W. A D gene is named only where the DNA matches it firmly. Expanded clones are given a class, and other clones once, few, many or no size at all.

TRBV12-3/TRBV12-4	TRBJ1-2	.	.	CASTLSGEGYTF	TGTGCCAGCACCTTGTCGGGGGAAGGCTACACCTTC
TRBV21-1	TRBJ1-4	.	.	CASIPGGPNEKLFF	TGTGCCAGCATCCCCGGGGGACCAAATGAAAAACTGTTTTTT
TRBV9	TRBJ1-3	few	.	CASSDLGDGNTIYF	TGTGCCAGCAGCGACCTAGGTGATGGAAACACCATATATTTT
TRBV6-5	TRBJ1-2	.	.	CASSLDREANYGYTF	TGTGCCAGCAGTCTTGACAGAGAAGCTAACTATGGCTACACCTTC
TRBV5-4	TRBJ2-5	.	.	CASRPLGGETQYF	TGTGCCAGCAGACCCCTAGGAGGGGAGACCCAGTACTTC
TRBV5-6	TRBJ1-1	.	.	CASSFGRGGTEAFF	TGTGCCAGCAGCTTTGGGCGCGGAGGGACTGAAGCTTTCTTT
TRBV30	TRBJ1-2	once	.	CAWSGGGGYTF	TGTGCCTGGAGTGGGGGAGGTGGCTACACCTTC
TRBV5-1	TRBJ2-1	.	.	CASSLPDIINEQFF	TGCGCCAGCAGCTTGCCGGACATCATAAATGAGCAGTTCTTC
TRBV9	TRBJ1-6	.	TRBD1	CASSPAGQANSPLHF	TGTGCCAGCAGCCCCGCGGGACAGGCGAATTCACCCCTCCACTTT
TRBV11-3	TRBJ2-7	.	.	CASSFGQTYEQYF	TGTGCCAGCAGCTTTGGACAGACTTACGAGCAGTACTTC
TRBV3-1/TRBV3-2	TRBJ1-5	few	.	CASSQGALSNQPQHF	TGTGCCAGCAGCCAAGGGGCCCTTAGCAATCAGCCCCAGCATTTT
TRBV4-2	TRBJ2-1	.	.	CASSLVRWSSYNEQFF	TGTGCCAGCAGCCTAGTTAGGTGGAGCTCCTACAATGAGCAGTTCTTC
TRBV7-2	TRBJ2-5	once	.	CASSTSQGQETQYF	TGTGCCAGCAGCACGTCACAGGGACAAGAGACCCAGTACTTC
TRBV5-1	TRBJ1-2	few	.	CASGPYNYGYTF	TGCGCCAGCGGGCCATATAACTATGGCTACACCTTC
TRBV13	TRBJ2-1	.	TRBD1	CASSPNPGTGNEQFF	TGTGCCAGCAGCCCAAACCCCGGGACAGGGAATGAGCAGTTCTTC
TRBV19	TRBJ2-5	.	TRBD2	CASSLRLAARQETQYF	TGTGCCAGTAGTCTCCGACTAGCGGCGAGACAAGAGACCCAGTACTTC
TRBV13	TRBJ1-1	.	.	CASSFGTRGTEAFF	TGTGCCAGCAGCTTTGGCACAAGGGGCACTGAAGCTTTCTTT
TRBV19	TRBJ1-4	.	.	CASISMEEKLFF	TGTGCCAGTATAAGTATGGAGGAAAAACTGTTTTTT
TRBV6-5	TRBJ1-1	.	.	CASTSWPEAFF	TGTGCCAGCACTAGCTGGCCTGAAGCTTTCTTT
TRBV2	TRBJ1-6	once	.	CASRIDRSLLGLHF	TGTGCCAGCAGAATCGACAGGAGTCTTTTAGGCCTCCACTTT
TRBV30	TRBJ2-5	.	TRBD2	CAWSSGGATETQYF	TGTGCCTGGAGTAGCGGGGGGGCCACAGAGACCCAGTACTTC
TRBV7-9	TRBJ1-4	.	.	CASSFQGVEKLFF	TGTGCCAGCAGCTTCCAGGGTGTTGAAAAACTGTTTTTT
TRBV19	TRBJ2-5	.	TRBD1	CASSLDRGQETQYF	TGTGCCAGTAGTCTGGACAGGGGGCAAGAGACCCAGTACTTC
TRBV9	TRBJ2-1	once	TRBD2	CASSISGDLSNEQFF	TGTGCCAGCAGCATTAGCGGGGATTTGAGTAATGAGCAGTTCTTC